The rows below give T cell receptor beta chains drawn from one sample of a study of blood T cell repertoires in COVID-19. Repertoires were generated with immunoSEQ multiplex PCR, while TCRdb's copy carries only in-frame clones and drops some. The sample shows under 500,000 clones, about 89% of them seen only once. Sequenced sample: peripheral blood. The receptors here all came from a woman in her 30s with acute or convalescent COVID-19. Both conserved end residues are part of each CDR3. A D gene is named only where the DNA matches it firmly. A clone size is listed for some rows: how often the clone was seen (once, few, many), or a class if it is expanded.

V	D	J	size	CDR3	DNA
TRBV18	NA	TRBJ2-1	NA	CASSPPGPAGNEQFF	TGTGCCAGCTCACCACCGGGCCCGGCGGGGAATGAGCAGTTCTTC
TRBV9	NA	TRBJ2-6	once	CASSVSRAGANVLTF	TGTGCCAGCAGCGTATCCCGGGCTGGGGCCAACGTCCTGACTTTC
TRBV2	TRBD1	TRBJ2-7	NA	CAIDRGRPYEQYF	TGTGCCATCGACAGGGGGAGGCCCTACGAGCAGTACTTC
TRBV19	NA	TRBJ2-3	once	CASSIGRGSDTQYF	TGTGCCAGTAGTATCGGGCGGGGCTCAGATACGCAGTATTTT
TRBV9	TRBD1	TRBJ1-4	many	CASTQGVIIGEATNEKLFF	TGTGCCAGCACCCAGGGGGTTATAATCGGTGAAGCAACTAATGAAAAACTGTTTTTT
TRBV29-1	NA	TRBJ2-5	NA	CSSPRELQLETQYF	TGCAGCTCCCCTCGGGAGCTACAGTTGGAGACCCAGTACTTC
TRBV4-1	NA	TRBJ2-6	once	CASSQGQSGANVLTF	TGCGCCAGCAGCCAAGGGCAATCTGGGGCCAACGTCCTGACTTTC
TRBV6-2/TRBV6-3	NA	TRBJ1-1	NA	CASSYAWQAPEAFF	TGTGCCAGCAGTTACGCGTGGCAGGCCCCCGAAGCTTTCTTT
TRBV19	NA	TRBJ2-5	NA	CASSQIKTVQETQYF	TGTGCCAGTAGTCAAATCAAGACAGTCCAAGAGACCCAGTACTTC
TRBV24-1	NA	TRBJ2-3	NA	CATTMPGRKGSTDTQYF	TGTGCCACCACAATGCCGGGCAGGAAGGGGAGCACAGATACGCAGTATTTT
TRBV19	TRBD1	TRBJ1-5	NA	CASSINRGYNQPQHF	TGTGCCAGTAGTATTAACAGGGGGTACAATCAGCCCCAGCATTTT
TRBV7-9	NA	TRBJ1-2	NA	CAGEMGRGYTF	TGTGCCGGTGAAATGGGCAGAGGCTACACCTTC
TRBV28	TRBD2	TRBJ2-5	NA	CASSLTSGGAGTQYF	TGTGCCAGCAGTCTGACTAGCGGGGGGGCTGGGACCCAGTACTTC
TRBV6-5	NA	TRBJ1-1	NA	CATRQANTEAFF	TGTGCCACCCGACAGGCGAACACTGAAGCTTTCTTT
TRBV28	NA	TRBJ1-1	NA	CASISYLNTEAFF	TGTGCCAGCATCAGTTATTTGAACACTGAAGCTTTCTTT
TRBV19	NA	TRBJ2-5	NA	CASSPPGTLQETQYF	TGTGCCAGTAGTCCCCCCGGGACACTCCAAGAGACCCAGTACTTC
TRBV7-2	TRBD2	TRBJ2-3	NA	CASRSSGLLFTDTQYF	TGTGCCAGCAGATCTAGCGGGCTTTTGTTCACAGATACGCAGTATTTT
TRBV5-1	TRBD2	TRBJ2-1	NA	CASWASGGSYNEQFF	TGCGCCAGCTGGGCTAGCGGGGGTTCCTACAATGAGCAGTTCTTC
TRBV19	TRBD2	TRBJ2-4	NA	CASSITGGIAKNIQYF	TGTGCCAGTAGTATTACGGGGGGAATAGCCAAAAACATTCAGTACTTC
TRBV3-1/TRBV3-2	NA	TRBJ2-3	NA	CASSLIRRDTQYF	TGTGCCAGCAGCCTAATAAGGAGGGATACGCAGTATTTT
TRBV29-1	TRBD1	TRBJ1-2	NA	CSVRQGGYGYTF	TGCAGCGTAAGACAGGGGGGGTATGGCTACACCTTC
TRBV29-1	TRBD1	TRBJ2-1	NA	CSVGQGNSNEQFF	TGCAGCGTTGGACAGGGTAATAGCAATGAGCAGTTCTTC
TRBV5-1	TRBD2	TRBJ2-3	NA	CASSRGVAGESTDTQYF	TGCGCCAGCAGCCGAGGGGTGGCGGGGGAAAGCACAGATACGCAGTATTTT
TRBV4-1	NA	TRBJ2-7	NA	CASSQDPAGPEQYF	TGCGCCAGCAGCCAAGACCCTGCGGGCCCCGAGCAGTACTTC
TRBV2	TRBD2	TRBJ2-7	NA	CASSERGRGAFYEQYF	TGTGCCAGCAGTGAAAGAGGGCGGGGGGCCTTCTACGAGCAGTACTTC
TRBV28	NA	TRBJ1-1	few	CASSPGLTRVNTEAFF	TGTGCCAGCAGCCCGGGTTTGACCCGGGTGAACACTGAAGCTTTCTTT
TRBV7-8	TRBD1	TRBJ1-2	NA	CASSLRRQGSTYGYTF	TGTGCCAGCAGCTTACGACGACAGGGTAGTACCTATGGCTACACCTTC
TRBV11-2	TRBD2	TRBJ2-7	NA	CASSLEAAGRQYF	TGTGCCAGCAGCTTAGAGGCAGCGGGAAGGCAGTACTTC
TRBV7-2	TRBD2	TRBJ2-1	NA	CASSLSTLRLAGGEYEQFF	TGTGCCAGCAGCTTAAGCACCCTTCGACTAGCGGGGGGGGAGTATGAGCAGTTCTTC
TRBV12-3/TRBV12-4	NA	TRBJ1-2	NA	CASREGGNDGYTF	TGTGCCAGCAGGGAAGGGGGTAATGATGGCTACACCTTC
TRBV7-9	TRBD1	TRBJ2-5	NA	CASSSSTGQETQYF	TGTGCCAGCAGCTCCTCGACAGGGCAAGAGACCCAGTACTTC
TRBV9	TRBD1	TRBJ2-2	NA	CASSVGRQGARTGELFF	TGTGCCAGCAGCGTAGGGCGACAGGGGGCGCGGACCGGGGAGCTGTTTTTT
TRBV7-8	NA	TRBJ1-5	NA	CASSFDRSGNQPQHF	TGTGCCAGCAGCTTCGACAGATCTGGCAATCAGCCCCAGCATTTT
TRBV28	NA	TRBJ2-7	NA	CASSFEYEQYF	TGTGCCAGCAGTTTCGAGTACGAGCAGTACTTC
TRBV14	NA	TRBJ2-1	NA	CASSQGQKQFF	TGTGCCAGCAGCCAAGGACAGAAGCAGTTCTTC
TRBV19	TRBD1	TRBJ1-1	few	CASRSGQGPNTEAFF	TGTGCCAGTAGATCGGGACAGGGGCCGAACACTGAAGCTTTCTTT
TRBV7-9	TRBD1	TRBJ2-1	NA	CASSLPQTWTGKFF	TGTGCCAGCAGCTTACCCCAGACCTGGACAGGGAAGTTCTTC
TRBV5-1	TRBD2	TRBJ2-1	NA	CASTQWKRGGYNEQFF	TGCGCCAGCACCCAATGGAAGCGGGGGGGATACAATGAGCAGTTCTTC
TRBV2	NA	TRBJ1-6	NA	CARRQASSYNSPLHF	TGTGCCAGAAGACAGGCAAGCTCCTATAATTCACCCCTCCACTTT
TRBV5-8	TRBD1	TRBJ1-5	NA	CASSGQAYQPQHF	TGTGCCAGCAGTGGACAGGCCTATCAGCCCCAGCATTTT
TRBV4-1	TRBD1	TRBJ2-5	NA	CASSQTWAGGQTQYF	TGCGCCAGCAGCCAAACTTGGGCAGGGGGACAGACCCAGTACTTC
TRBV6-5	NA	TRBJ2-4	NA	CASSTRRGAKNIQYF	TGTGCCAGCAGTACCCGACGAGGCGCCAAAAACATTCAGTACTTC